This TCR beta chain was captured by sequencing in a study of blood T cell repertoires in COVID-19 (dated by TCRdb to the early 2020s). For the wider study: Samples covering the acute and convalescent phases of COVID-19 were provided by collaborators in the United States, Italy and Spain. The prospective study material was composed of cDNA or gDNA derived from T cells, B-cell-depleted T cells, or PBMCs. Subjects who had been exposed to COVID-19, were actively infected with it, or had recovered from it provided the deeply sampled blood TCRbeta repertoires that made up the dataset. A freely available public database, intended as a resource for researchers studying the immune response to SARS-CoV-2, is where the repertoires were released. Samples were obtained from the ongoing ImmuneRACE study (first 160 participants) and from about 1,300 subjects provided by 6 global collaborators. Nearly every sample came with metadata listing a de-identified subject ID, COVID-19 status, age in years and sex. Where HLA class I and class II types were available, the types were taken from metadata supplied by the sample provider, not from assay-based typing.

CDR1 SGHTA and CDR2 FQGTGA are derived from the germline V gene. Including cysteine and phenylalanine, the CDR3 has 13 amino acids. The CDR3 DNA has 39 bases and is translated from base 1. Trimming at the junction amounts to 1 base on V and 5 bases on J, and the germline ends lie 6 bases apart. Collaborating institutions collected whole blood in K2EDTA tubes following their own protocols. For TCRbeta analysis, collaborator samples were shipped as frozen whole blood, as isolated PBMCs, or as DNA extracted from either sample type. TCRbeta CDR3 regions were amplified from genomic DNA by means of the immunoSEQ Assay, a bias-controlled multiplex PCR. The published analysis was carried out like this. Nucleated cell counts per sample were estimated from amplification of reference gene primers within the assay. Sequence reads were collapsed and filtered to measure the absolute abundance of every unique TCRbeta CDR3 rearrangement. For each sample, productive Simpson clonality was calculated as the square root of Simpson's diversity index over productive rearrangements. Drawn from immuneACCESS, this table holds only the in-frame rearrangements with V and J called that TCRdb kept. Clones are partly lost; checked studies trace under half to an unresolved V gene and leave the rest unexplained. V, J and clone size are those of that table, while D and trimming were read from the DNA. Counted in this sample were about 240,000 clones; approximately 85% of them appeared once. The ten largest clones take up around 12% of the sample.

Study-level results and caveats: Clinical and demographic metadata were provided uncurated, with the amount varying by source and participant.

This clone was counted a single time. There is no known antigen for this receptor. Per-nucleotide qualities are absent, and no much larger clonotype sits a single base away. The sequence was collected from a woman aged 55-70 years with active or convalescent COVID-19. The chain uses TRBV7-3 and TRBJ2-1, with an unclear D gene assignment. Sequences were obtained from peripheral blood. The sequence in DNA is TGTGCCAGCAGCTTAATCCAAAACAATGAGCAGTTCTTC. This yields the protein CASSLIQNNEQFF.